Listed below are T cell receptor beta chains from one sample, sequenced in a study of blood T cell repertoires in COVID-19. Measured with immunoSEQ multiplex PCR; TCRdb has only the in-frame clones, and not every one. The sample shows 250,000 to 350,000 clones, roughly 92% of them seen only once. What was sequenced was peripheral blood. These receptors all stem from a woman in her thirties with COVID-19, enrolled during active disease. Both conserved end residues are part of each CDR3. D genes are given only for firm matches. A row's size may be missing; if present it is once, few, many or a size class.

cdr3_nt	cdr3_aa	clone_size	v_call	j_call	d_call
TGTGCCAGCAGCCCGGGGACAGGAGGGGGCATGAACACTGAAGCTTTCTTT	CASSPGTGGGMNTEAFF	NA	TRBV3-1/TRBV3-2	TRBJ1-1	TRBD1
TGTGCCAGTAGTATTGTGACAGGGTCTGAAGCTTTCTTT	CASSIVTGSEAFF	NA	TRBV19	TRBJ1-1	TRBD1
TGCGCCAGCAGCCCAGGACTAGCGGGAGGGCCTCAGTACTTC	CASSPGLAGGPQYF	NA	TRBV5-1	TRBJ2-7	TRBD2
TGTGCTAGTGGCCTCGATCAGCCCCAGCATTTT	CASGLDQPQHF	NA	TRBV12-5	TRBJ1-5	NA
TGTGCTAGTGGAAAGAGGGAGGGCAATGAGCAGTTCTTC	CASGKREGNEQFF	NA	TRBV12-5	TRBJ2-1	TRBD2
TGTGCCAGCAGGTGTGCCGGGACAGAAACCGAGAGCTTTGAAAAACTGTTTTTT	CASRCAGTETESFEKLFF	NA	TRBV5-6	TRBJ1-4	TRBD1
TGTGCCAGCAGCTTCCCACAGACCCATTCCTACGAGCAGTACTTC	CASSFPQTHSYEQYF	NA	TRBV7-9	TRBJ2-7	NA
TGTGCCAGCAGCCGACAGGGGAGCTCTGGAAACACCATATATTTT	CASSRQGSSGNTIYF	NA	TRBV6-5	TRBJ1-3	TRBD1
TGTGCCAGCAGGGGACAGGGGATGGGGTATAGCAATCAGCCCCAGCATTTT	CASRGQGMGYSNQPQHF	NA	TRBV28	TRBJ1-5	TRBD1
TGTGCCAGCACCGGGACGGATGGGGGCAACTATGGCTACACCTTC	CASTGTDGGNYGYTF	NA	TRBV2	TRBJ1-2	NA
TGCGCCAGCAGCCAAGGGGGCGGGGATCAGCCCCAGCATTTT	CASSQGGGDQPQHF	once	TRBV4-1	TRBJ1-5	NA